This T cell receptor beta chain was documented in a study of blood T cell repertoires in COVID-19. Trimming took 7 bases from V and 2 from J; bases not matched to a gene: 13. Germline-derived CDR1 and CDR2 are SGDLS and YYNGEE. This CDR3 has 16 amino acids. Profiled with immunoSEQ multiplex PCR; TCRdb holds only in-frame clones, not every one. The sample contains 330,000 or so clones, roughly nine tenths of which appear only once. The sequence was collected from a woman in her sixties or seventies with COVID-19, enrolled during active disease. Sequencing was carried out using peripheral blood. The V gene is TRBV9, the J gene TRBJ2-5; 8 nucleotides match TRBD2. CDR3 nucleotides: TGTGCCAGCTCCCCGGCCCCCCAGCGGGGGCAAGAGACCCAGTACTTC. Encoded protein: CASSPAPQRGQETQYF.